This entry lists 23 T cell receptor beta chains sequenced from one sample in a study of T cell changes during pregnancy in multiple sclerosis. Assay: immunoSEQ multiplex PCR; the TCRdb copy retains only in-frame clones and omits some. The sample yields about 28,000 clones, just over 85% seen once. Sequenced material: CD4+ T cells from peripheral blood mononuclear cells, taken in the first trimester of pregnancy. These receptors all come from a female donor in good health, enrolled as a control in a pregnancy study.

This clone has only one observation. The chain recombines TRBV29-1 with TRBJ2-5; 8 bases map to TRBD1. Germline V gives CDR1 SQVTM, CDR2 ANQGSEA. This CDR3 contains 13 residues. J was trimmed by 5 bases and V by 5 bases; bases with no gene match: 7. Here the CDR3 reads CSVNRGSGETQYF. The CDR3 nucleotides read TGCAGCGTTAACAGGGGGTCGGGGGAGACCCAGTACTTC. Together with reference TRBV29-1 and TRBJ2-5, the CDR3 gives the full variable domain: SAVISQKPSRDICQRGTSLTIQCQVDSQVTMMFWYRQQPGQSLTLIATANQGSEATYESGFVIDKFPISRPNLTFSTLTVSNMSPEDSSIYLCSVNRGSGETQYFGPGTRLLVL.

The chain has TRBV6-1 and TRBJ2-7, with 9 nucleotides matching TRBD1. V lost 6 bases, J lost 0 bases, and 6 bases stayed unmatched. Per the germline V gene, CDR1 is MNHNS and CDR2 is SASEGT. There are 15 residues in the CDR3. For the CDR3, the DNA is TGTGCCAGCAGCCACGGGACAGGGCCCTCCTACGAGCAGTACTTC. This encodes CASSHGTGPSYEQYF.

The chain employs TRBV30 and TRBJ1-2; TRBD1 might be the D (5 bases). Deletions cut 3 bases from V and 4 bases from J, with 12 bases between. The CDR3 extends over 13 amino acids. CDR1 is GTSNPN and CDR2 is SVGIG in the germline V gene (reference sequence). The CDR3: CAWRPGASYGYTF. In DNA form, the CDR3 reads TGTGCCTGGAGACCTGGGGCGAGCTATGGCTACACCTTC.

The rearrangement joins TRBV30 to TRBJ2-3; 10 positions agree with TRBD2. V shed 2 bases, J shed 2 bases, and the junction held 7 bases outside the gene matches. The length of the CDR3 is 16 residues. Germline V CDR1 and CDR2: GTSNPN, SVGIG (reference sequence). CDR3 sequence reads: CAWSTGAGGLTDTQYF. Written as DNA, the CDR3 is TGTGCCTGGAGTACGGGAGCGGGGGGGCTCACAGATACGCAGTATTTT.

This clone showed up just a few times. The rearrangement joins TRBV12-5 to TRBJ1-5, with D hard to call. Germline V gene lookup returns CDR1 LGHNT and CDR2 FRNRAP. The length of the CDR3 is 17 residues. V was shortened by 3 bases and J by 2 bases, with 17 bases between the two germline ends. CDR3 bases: TGTGCTAGTGGTTTTGGTTCGTCTCGAACGGGCAATCAGCCCCAGCATTTT. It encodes CASGFGSSRTGNQPQHF.

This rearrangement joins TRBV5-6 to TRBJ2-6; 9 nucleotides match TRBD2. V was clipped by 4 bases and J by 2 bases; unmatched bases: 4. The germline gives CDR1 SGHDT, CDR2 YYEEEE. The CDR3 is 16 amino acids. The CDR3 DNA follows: TGTGCCAGCAGCCCCATAGCGGGGGCTGGGGCCAACGTCCTGACTTTC. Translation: CASSPIAGAGANVLTF.

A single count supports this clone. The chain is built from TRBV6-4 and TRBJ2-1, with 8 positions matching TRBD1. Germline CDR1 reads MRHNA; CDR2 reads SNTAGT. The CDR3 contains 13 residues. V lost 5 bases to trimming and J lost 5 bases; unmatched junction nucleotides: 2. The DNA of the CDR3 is TGTGCCAGCAGTCCGGACAGGGACAATGAGCAGTTCTTC. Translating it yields CASSPDRDNEQFF.

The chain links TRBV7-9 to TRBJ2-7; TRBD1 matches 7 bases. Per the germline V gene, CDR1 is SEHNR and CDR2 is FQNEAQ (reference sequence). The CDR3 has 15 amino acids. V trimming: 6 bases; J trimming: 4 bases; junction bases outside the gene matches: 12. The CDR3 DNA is TGTGCCAGCAGATCCACCGGGACAGAGGAGTACGAGCAGTACTTC. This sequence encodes CASRSTGTEEYEQYF. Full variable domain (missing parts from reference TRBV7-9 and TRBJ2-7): DTGVSQNPRHKITKRGQNVTFRCDPISEHNRLYWYRQTLGQGPEFLTYFQNEAQLEKSRLLSDRFSAERPKGSFSTLEIQRTEQGDSAMYLCASRSTGTEEYEQYFGPGTRLTVT.

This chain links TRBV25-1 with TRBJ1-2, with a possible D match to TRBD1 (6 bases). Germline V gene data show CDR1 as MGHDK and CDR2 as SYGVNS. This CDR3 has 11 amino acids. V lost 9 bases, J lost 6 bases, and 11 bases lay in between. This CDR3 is CASGTGHGYTF. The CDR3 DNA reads TGTGCCAGTGGCACAGGGCATGGCTACACCTTC.

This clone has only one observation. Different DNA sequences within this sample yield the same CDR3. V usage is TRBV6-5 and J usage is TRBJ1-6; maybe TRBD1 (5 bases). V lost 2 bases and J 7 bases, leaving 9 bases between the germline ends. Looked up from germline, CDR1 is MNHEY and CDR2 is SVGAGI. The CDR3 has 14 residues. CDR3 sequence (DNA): TGTGCCAGCAGTTACGACAGAGAGAATTCACCCCTCCACTTT. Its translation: CASSYDRENSPLHF.

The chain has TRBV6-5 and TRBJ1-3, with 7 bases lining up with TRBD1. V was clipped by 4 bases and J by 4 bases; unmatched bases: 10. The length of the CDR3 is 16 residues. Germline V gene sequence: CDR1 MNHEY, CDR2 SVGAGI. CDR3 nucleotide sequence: TGTGCCAGCAGTTTCAATAACAGGGGCGTCGGAAACACCATATATTTT. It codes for CASSFNNRGVGNTIYF.

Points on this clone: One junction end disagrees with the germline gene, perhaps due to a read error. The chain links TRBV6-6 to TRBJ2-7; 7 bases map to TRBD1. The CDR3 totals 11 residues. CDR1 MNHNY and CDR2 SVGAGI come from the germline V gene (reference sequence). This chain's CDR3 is CASSPGQGEFF. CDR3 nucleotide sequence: TGTGCCAGCAGCCCAGGGCAGGGGGAGTTCTTC.

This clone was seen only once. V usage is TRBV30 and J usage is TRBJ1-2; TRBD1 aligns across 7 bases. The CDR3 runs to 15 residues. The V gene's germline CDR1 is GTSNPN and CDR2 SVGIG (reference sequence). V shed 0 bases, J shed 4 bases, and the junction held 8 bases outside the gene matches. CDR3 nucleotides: TGTGCCTGGAGTGTACTAGGGGACAGCGGCTATGGCTACACCTTC. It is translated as CAWSVLGDSGYGYTF.

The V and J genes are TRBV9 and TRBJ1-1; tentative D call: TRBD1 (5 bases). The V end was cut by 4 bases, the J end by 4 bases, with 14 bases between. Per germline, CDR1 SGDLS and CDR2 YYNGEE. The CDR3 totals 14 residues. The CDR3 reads CASSPQRGGTEAFF. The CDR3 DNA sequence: TGTGCCAGCAGCCCGCAGCGGGGGGGCACTGAAGCTTTCTTT. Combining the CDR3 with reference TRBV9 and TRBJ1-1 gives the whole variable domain DSGVTQTPKHLITATGQRVTLRCSPRSGDLSVYWYQQSLDQGLQFLIQYYNGEERAKGNILERFSAQQFPDLHSELNLSSLELGDSALYFCASSPQRGGTEAFFGQGTRLTVV.

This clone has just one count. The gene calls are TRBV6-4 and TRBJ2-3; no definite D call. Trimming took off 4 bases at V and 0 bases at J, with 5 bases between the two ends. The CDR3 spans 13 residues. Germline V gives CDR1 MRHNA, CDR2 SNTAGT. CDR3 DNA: TGTGCCAGCAGTGGGGCCAGCACAGATACGCAGTATTTT. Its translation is CASSGASTDTQYF.

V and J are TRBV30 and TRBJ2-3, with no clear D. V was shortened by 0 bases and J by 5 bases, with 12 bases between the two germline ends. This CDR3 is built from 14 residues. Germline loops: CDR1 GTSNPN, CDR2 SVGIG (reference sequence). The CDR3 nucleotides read TGTGCCTGGAGTGTCCTAGTAGGCGGAGATACGCAGTATTTT. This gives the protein CAWSVLVGGDTQYF. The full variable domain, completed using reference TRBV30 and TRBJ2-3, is SQTIHQWPATLVQPVGSPLSLECTVEGTSNPNLYWYRQAAGRGLQLLFYSVGIGQISSEVPQNLSASRPQDRQFILSSKKLLLSDSGFYLCAWSVLVGGDTQYFGPGTRLTVL.

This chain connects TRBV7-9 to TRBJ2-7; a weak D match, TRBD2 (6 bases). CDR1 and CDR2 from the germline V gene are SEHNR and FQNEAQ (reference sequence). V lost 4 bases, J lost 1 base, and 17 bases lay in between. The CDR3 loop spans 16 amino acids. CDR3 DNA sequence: TGTGCCAGCAGCTCGCCCTTAAGTAGCGGTTCCTACGAGCAGTACTTC. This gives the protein CASSSPLSSGSYEQYF.

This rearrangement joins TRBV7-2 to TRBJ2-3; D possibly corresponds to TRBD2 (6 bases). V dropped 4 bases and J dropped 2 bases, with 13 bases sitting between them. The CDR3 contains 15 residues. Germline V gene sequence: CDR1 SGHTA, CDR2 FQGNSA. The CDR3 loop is CASSSQAGPTDTQYF. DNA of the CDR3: TGTGCCAGCAGCTCCCAAGCGGGCCCCACAGATACGCAGTATTTT.

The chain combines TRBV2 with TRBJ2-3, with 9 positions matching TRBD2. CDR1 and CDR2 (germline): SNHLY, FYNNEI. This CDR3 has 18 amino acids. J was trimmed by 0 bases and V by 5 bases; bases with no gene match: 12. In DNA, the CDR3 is TGTGCCAGCAGTCGAAGAGCAGCGGGAGGCCTTAGCACAGATACGCAGTATTTT. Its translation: CASSRRAAGGLSTDTQYF.

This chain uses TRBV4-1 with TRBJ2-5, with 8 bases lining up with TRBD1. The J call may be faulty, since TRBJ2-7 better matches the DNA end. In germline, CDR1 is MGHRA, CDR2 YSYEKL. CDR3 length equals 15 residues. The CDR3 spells CASRKMDRDSYEQYF. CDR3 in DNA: TGCGCCAGCAGGAAGATGGACAGGGACTCCTACGAGCAGTACTTC.

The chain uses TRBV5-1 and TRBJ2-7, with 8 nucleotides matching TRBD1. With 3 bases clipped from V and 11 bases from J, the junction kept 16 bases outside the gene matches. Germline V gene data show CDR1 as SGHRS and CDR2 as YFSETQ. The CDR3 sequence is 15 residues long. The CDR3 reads CASSSGTGSSTNEYF. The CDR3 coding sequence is TGCGCCAGCAGCTCCGGGACAGGATCCTCTACGAATGAGTACTTC. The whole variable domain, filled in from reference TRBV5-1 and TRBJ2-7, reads KAGVTQTPRYLIKTRGQQVTLSCSPISGHRSVSWYQQTPGQGLQFLFEYFSETQRNKGNFPGRFSGRQFSNSRSEMNVSTLELGDSALYLCASSSGTGSSTNEYFGPGTRLTVT.

The CDR3 coding sequence is TGTGCCACCAGCAGTCACAGACAGGGCGCAGGCACCGGGGAGCTGTTTTTT. Amino acids: CATSSHRQGAGTGELFF. The chain recombines TRBV15 with TRBJ2-2; 7 bases match TRBD1. This CDR3 has 17 residues. V gave up 3 bases and J gave up 4 bases; unmatched junction bases: 11. Germline V gives CDR1 LNHNV, CDR2 YYDKDF (reference sequence).

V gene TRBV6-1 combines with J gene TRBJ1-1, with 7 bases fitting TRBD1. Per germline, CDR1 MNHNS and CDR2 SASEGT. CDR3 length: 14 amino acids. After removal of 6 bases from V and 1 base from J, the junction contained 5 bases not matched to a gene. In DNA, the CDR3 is TGTGCCAGCAGGGCTGGGACAGAGAACACTGAAGCTTTCTTT. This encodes CASRAGTENTEAFF.